This T cell receptor beta chain originates from a study of T cell repertoires in cytomegalovirus infection. Across the study: An indication of both CMV infection and matching HLA type came from public TCR beta signatures.

CDR1 and CDR2 (germline): MGHRA, YSYEKL. This CDR3 is built from 16 residues. V shed 1 base and J 2 bases; nucleotides not matched to a gene: 8. TCRdb re-analysed the reads in MiXCR, keeping a single row per CDR3 protein. The data contain 310,000 or so distinct CDR3 sequences, under 20% of them seen just once; the ten biggest clones take up more than 10%. This clonotype was observed a few times. Sequencing was carried out using PBMCs. This TCR was sampled from a human donor in good health (CMV status not recorded). Some clones in this sample may be carry-over from other donors' samples. V is TRBV4-1 and J is TRBJ2-7; 7 bases line up with TRBD1. CDR3 in DNA: TGCGCCAGCAGCCAAGCGTCGACAGGGAATACCTACGAGCAGTACTTC. Translated, it gives CASSQASTGNTYEQYF.